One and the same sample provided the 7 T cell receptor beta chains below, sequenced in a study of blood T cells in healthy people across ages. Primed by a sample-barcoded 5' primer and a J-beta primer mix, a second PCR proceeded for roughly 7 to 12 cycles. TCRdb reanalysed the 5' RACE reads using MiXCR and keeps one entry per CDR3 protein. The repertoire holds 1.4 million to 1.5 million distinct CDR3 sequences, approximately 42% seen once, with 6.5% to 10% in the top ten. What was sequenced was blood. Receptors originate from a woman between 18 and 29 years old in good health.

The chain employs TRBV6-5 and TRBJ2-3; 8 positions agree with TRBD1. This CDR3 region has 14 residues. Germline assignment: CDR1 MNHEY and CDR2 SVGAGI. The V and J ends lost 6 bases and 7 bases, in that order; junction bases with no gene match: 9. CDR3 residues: CASSATGARNTQYF. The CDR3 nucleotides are TGTGCCAGCAGCGCGACAGGGGCCAGGAATACGCAGTATTTT.

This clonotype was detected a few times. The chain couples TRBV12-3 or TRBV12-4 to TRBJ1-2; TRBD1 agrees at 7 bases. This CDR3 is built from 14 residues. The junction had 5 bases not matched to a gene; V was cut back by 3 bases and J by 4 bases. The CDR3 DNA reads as TGTGCCAGCAGTTTTAGGGGGCTGGGCTATGGCTACACCTTC. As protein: CASSFRGLGYGYTF.

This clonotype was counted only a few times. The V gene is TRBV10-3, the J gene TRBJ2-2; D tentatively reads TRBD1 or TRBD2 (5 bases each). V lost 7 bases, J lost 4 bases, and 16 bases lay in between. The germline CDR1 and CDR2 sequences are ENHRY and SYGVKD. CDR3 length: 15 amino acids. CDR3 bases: TGTGCCATCACCCCGGGACGGGCTTCCACCGGGGAGCTGTTTTTT. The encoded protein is CAITPGRASTGELFF.

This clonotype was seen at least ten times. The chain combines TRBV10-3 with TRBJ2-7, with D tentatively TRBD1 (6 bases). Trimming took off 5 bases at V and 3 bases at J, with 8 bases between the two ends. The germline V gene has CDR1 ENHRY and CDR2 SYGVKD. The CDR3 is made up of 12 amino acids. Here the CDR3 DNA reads TGTGCCATCAGTCCAGGGGACTACGAGCAGTACTTC. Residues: CAISPGDYEQYF.

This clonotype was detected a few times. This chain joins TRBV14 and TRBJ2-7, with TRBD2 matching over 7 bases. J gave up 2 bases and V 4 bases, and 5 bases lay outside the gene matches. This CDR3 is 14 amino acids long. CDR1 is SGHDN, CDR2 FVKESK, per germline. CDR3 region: CASSLKRGPYEQYF. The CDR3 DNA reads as TGTGCCAGCAGCCTAAAGCGGGGACCCTACGAGCAGTACTTC.

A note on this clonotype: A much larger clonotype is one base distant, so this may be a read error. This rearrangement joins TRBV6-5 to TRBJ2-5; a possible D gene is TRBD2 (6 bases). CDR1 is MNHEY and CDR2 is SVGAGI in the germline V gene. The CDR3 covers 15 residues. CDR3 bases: TGTGCCAGCAGTGACTCGGGCGGGACCCAGGAGACCCAGTACTTC. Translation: CASSDSGGTQETQYF.

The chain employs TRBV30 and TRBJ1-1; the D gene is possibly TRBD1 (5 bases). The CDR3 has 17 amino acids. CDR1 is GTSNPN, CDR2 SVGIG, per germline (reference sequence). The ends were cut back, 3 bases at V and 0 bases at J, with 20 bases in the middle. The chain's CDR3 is CAWSPLGDPRLNTEAFF. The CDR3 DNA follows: TGTGCCTGGAGCCCCCTTGGGGACCCCAGATTGAACACTGAAGCTTTCTTT.